These 13 T cell receptor beta chains originate from one sample sequenced in a study of shared clonotypes between healthy human individuals. Produced via immunoSEQ multiplex PCR; TCRdb's table is partial and in-frame only. The sample contains 1.6 million or so clones, around 98.5% of which appear only once. The sequencing sample was made of naive CD4+ T cells sorted from blood. Subset: CD45RA+ positively selected. These receptors originate from a man aged 25-45 years in good health.

V is TRBV7-3 and J is TRBJ2-2, with D possibly matching TRBD1 (7 bases). Germline CDR1 and CDR2: SGHTA and FQGTGA. The CDR3 length is 17 residues. Trimming stripped 5 bases from V and 6 bases from J, with 22 bases between. Here the CDR3 DNA reads TGTGCCAGCAGCCCGAAGGCGGGACAGAGGCCAGCCGGGGAGCTGTTTTTT. It encodes CASSPKAGQRPAGELFF.

V usage is TRBV7-8 and J usage is TRBJ2-2; D is possibly TRBD1 (6 bases). The CDR3 spans 13 residues. Trimming stripped 6 bases from V and 6 bases from J, with 11 bases between. CDR1 and CDR2 (germline): SGHVS, FQNEAQ. The CDR3 sequence is CASRSGVAGELFF. In DNA, the CDR3 is TGTGCCAGCAGATCAGGGGTTGCCGGGGAGCTGTTTTTT.

J is TRBJ1-1 and V is TRBV7-6; D possibly corresponds to TRBD1 (5 bases). CDR3 length: 16 amino acids. Trimming left V 4 bases short and J 0 bases short, with 15 bases between. Germline loops: CDR1 SGHVS, CDR2 FNYEAQ. The CDR3: CASSSPGPQMNTEAFF. The CDR3 DNA sequence: TGTGCCAGCAGCTCCCCGGGACCTCAGATGAACACTGAAGCTTTCTTT.

V gene TRBV18 combines with J gene TRBJ1-5; D is uncertain. The CDR3 runs 14 residues. Germline assignment: CDR1 KGHSH and CDR2 LQKENI. Between the trimmed V and J ends, which lost 4 bases and 3 bases, there was a span of 10 bases. CDR3 sequence (DNA): TGTGCCAGCTCACTCGACATTACCAATCAGCCCCAGCATTTT. Translated: CASSLDITNQPQHF.

The chain uses TRBV28 and TRBJ2-5, with a tentative D call TRBD2 (5 bases). The V gene's germline CDR1 is MDHEN and CDR2 SYDVKM. CDR3 length: 14 amino acids. Trimming removed 6 bases from V and 0 bases from J, with 11 bases in between. The CDR3 here is CASRGHGDQETQYF. CDR3 bases: TGTGCCAGCAGAGGGCACGGGGACCAAGAGACCCAGTACTTC.

This chain joins TRBV28 and TRBJ2-6; 9 bases align to TRBD1. The CDR3 has 15 residues. The ends lost 5 bases at V and 2 bases at J; junction bases unmatched: 1. The germline V gene encodes CDR1 MDHEN and CDR2 SYDVKM. DNA of the CDR3: TGTGCCAGCAGTCGACAGGGGGCTGGGGCCAACGTCCTGACTTTC. It specifies CASSRQGAGANVLTF. Using reference TRBV28 and TRBJ2-6 for the parts outside the CDR3, the full variable domain is DVKVTQSSRYLVKRTGEKVFLECVQDMDHENMFWYRQDPGLGLRLIYFSYDVKMKEKGDIPEGYSVSREKKERFSLILESASTNQTSMYLCASSRQGAGANVLTFGAGSRLTVL.

This clone has just one count. The chain has TRBV28 and TRBJ1-3; D is ambiguous. V was shortened by 7 bases and J by 0 bases, with 13 bases between the two germline ends. The CDR3 totals 15 residues. Germline V CDR1 and CDR2: MDHEN, SYDVKM. CDR3 loop: CASTPPGFSGNTIYF. In nucleotides, the CDR3 is TGTGCCAGCACCCCCCCCGGGTTCTCTGGAAACACCATATATTTT. The full variable domain, in which reference TRBV28 and TRBJ1-3 provide the parts outside the CDR3, is DVKVTQSSRYLVKRTGEKVFLECVQDMDHENMFWYRQDPGLGLRLIYFSYDVKMKEKGDIPEGYSVSREKKERFSLILESASTNQTSMYLCASTPPGFSGNTIYFGEGSWLTVV.

The CDR3 is CASRGQGLSYEQYF. The CDR3, as DNA: TGTGCCAGCAGAGGGCAGGGCCTCTCCTACGAGCAGTACTTC. This chain links TRBV2 with TRBJ2-7, with D possibly TRBD1 on 5 matching bases. CDR1 is SNHLY and CDR2 is FYNNEI in the germline V gene. V gave up 6 bases and J gave up 0 bases, with 12 bases separating them. The CDR3 is made up of 14 amino acids.

The chain is built from TRBV28 and TRBJ1-3; no firm D call. Between the trimmed V and J ends, which lost 6 bases and 0 bases, there was a span of 24 bases. The CDR3 has 19 amino acids. Germline CDR1 is MDHEN and CDR2 is SYDVKM. The CDR3 nucleotides read TGTGCCAGCAGCCGCCGGTCTTCGCTGGAAGCTTTCTCTGGAAACACCATATATTTT. Amino acid sequence: CASSRRSSLEAFSGNTIYF.

As concerns this clone: Other DNA sequences from this sample encode an identical CDR3 as well. The chain recombines TRBV5-1 with TRBJ2-2, with TRBD2 identical over 9 bases. V dropped 3 bases and J dropped 0; count of bases not matched to a gene: 3. This CDR3 is built from 16 residues. CDR1 is SGHRS, CDR2 YFSETQ, per germline. The CDR3, as DNA: TGCGCCAGCAGCTCTAGCGGGACTTCGAACACCGGGGAGCTGTTTTTT. Its protein product is CASSSSGTSNTGELFF.

The chain recombines TRBV29-1 with TRBJ1-4; D is ambiguous. Trimming shortened V by 0 bases and J by 10 bases, and 9 bases separated the two germline ends. Germline CDR1 SQVTM, CDR2 ANQGSEA. The CDR3 length is 12 residues. CDR3 in amino acids: CSVEEDPGKLFF. The CDR3 DNA sequence: TGCAGCGTTGAAGAGGACCCCGGAAAACTGTTTTTT.

The genes are TRBV19 and TRBJ1-5, with 7 bases matching TRBD1. J was trimmed by 4 bases and V by 7 bases; bases with no gene match: 7. From germline, CDR1 is LNHDA and CDR2 SQIVND (reference sequence). The CDR3 covers 14 residues. The CDR3 nucleotides are TGTGCCAGTAACCGACAGGGAATTAATCAGCCCCAGCATTTT. It specifies CASNRQGINQPQHF.

CDR3 sequence: CASISDGYEQYF. CDR3 in DNA: TGTGCCAGCATTTCGGACGGGTACGAGCAGTACTTC. The rearrangement uses TRBV2 and TRBJ2-7; D uncertain. This CDR3 region has 12 residues. Between the trimmed V and J ends, which lost 7 bases and 4 bases, there was a span of 11 bases. Germline assignment: CDR1 SNHLY and CDR2 FYNNEI. Full variable domain (missing parts from reference TRBV2 and TRBJ2-7): EPEVTQTPSHQVTQMGQEVILRCVPISNHLYFYWYRQILGQKVEFLVSFYNNEISEKSEIFDDQFSVERPDGSNFTLKIRSTKLEDSAMYFCASISDGYEQYFGPGTRLTVT.